The sequence of this TCR beta chain was determined in a study of beta chain features in type 1 diabetes. General observations from the study: Whether HLA type influences TCRB rearrangement remained unresolved here. Reads derived from cDNA could over-represent cells showing high TCR expression. For patients, the naive, central memory and Treg TCRB repertoires appeared more alike than for healthy donors.

As regards this clone: Its matching antigen is unknown.

Germline CDR1 and CDR2: ENHRY and SYGVKD. Losses at the gene ends were 6 bases for V and 5 bases for J; bases not matched to a gene: 6. The CDR3 consists of 13 residues. Sorted CD4+ subsets: naive, central memory, regulatory, stem cell-like memory (CD45RO/CCR7/CD25/CD127/CD95/CD27 panel). Since all of the isolated RNA was reverse transcribed, expressed TCRB transcripts were what got sequenced. Measured with immunoSEQ multiplex PCR; TCRdb has only the in-frame clones, and not every one. The sample has 150,000 or so clones; 9.7% are singletons. The receptor comes from a woman aged 40 to 50 in good health. This chain links TRBV10-3 with TRBJ1-2; 7 bases align to TRBD1. Sequencing input: central memory CD4+ T cells from blood. CDR3 sequence reads: CAISGQEDYGYTF. Written as DNA, the CDR3 is TGTGCCATCAGCGGACAGGAAGATTATGGCTACACCTTC.